What follows is one T cell receptor beta chain and its context. The target antigen is unknown. The source of the sample is a study of graft-versus-host responses after intestinal transplantation. The assay was immunoSEQ multiplex PCR, and TCRdb's table has in-frame clones only and misses some. The table includes 90,000 to 100,000 clones, roughly 86% detected once. Findings of the study overall: An association linked early post-transplant HvG declines with peak circulating GvH clone levels.

Germline V CDR1 and CDR2: MNHEY, SMNVEV (reference sequence). CDR3 length: 14 residues. The trim removed 4 bases at V and 9 bases at J, leaving 10 bases unmatched. This TCR derives from a human patient who received an intestinal transplant, so some T cells may come from the graft donor. The source material was PBMCs, sampled 255 days after intestinal transplant. The rearrangement links TRBV27 to TRBJ2-3; the match to TRBD2 covers 7 bases. CDR3: CASSSSRERGTQYF. CDR3 nucleotides: TGTGCCAGCAGTTCCTCTCGCGAGCGGGGCACGCAGTATTTT.